This record covers a single T cell receptor beta chain. Its antigen remains undetermined. The sample holds no much larger clone one base away, and base qualities are not on file. The data were obtained in a study of shared clonotypes between healthy human individuals (dated by TCRdb to the early 2020s). With regard to the full study: The cohort comprised two women and a few men aged 18 to 49 years. Per donor, leukapheresis produced somewhere between about 0.94 and 9 billion PBMCs. For each donor, three plates each were used for CD4 naive and CD4 memory, two plates were used for CD8 naive, and one plate was used for CD8 memory. To increase sequencing depth and limit assay-specific biases, TCR repertoire library preparation and sequencing were carried out by different laboratories using diverse techniques. To estimate repertoire size and how much clonotype sharing occurs between individuals, the study deeply sequenced the blood TCR repertoires of a handful of healthy adults. Paper-wide results and their limitations: Naive subsets generally had larger estimated clonotype richness than memory subsets. When a handful of donors were compared, the shared fraction of clonotypes was 5% to 6.5% for naive CD4, around 3.5% for naive CD8, 2.3% for memory CD4, and 0.3% to 0.5% for memory CD8. The small number of donors limited the genetic and exposure-history diversity represented. Sampling was restricted to blood, and TCR repertoires in tissues likely differ from the TCR repertoires found in blood. Based on pairwise subsampling, the degree of clonotype sharing among donors was expected to be affected by sequencing depth. Clonotypes shared by all four sorted-subset donors showed higher generation probabilities than non-shared clonotypes. Rarefaction of sorted-subset datasets indicated incomplete sequencing despite the large sequencing depth.

Looking up the germline V gene yields CDR1 KGHSH and CDR2 LQKENI. The junction shows trimming of 1 base on V and 4 bases on J, plus 4 bases between the germline ends. The CDR3 numbers 12 residues from cysteine through phenylalanine. Only CDR3 DNA is held: 36 bases, read in frame from base 1. Healthy HIV-negative adults with no recently reported acute infections or vaccinations were included as donors. All donors were Caucasian adults living in Nashville, Tennessee, USA. CD4+ T cells were enriched by magnetic negative selection, after which naive cells were positively selected on CD45RA and the negative fraction was taken as the memory subset. Blood was obtained by leukapheresis, after which PBMCs were separated by Ficoll-Histopaque density gradient centrifugation and cryopreserved in liquid nitrogen vapor phase. Purity and quantity of every magnetically sorted T cell population were checked by analytical flow cytometry. Genomic DNA was isolated from each sorted fraction and quantified by UV absorbance on a Nanodrop 2000c.

TCR CDR3 regions were amplified from genomic DNA by multiplex PCR using the deep immunoSEQ assay. Genomic DNA extracted from each cell subset was distributed evenly over all wells of several immunoSEQ 96-well plates, and each plate served as one replicate. Each replicate PCR for sorted subsets received about 220 ng genomic DNA, equal to roughly 30,000 T cell genomes. Purified libraries were measured with a Qubit 3.0 fluorometer, size-checked on a Bioanalyzer 2100, and measured again with the KAPA Library Quantification kit. Every immunoSEQ 96-well plate was sequenced on a separate single-read 150-cycle Illumina NextSeq 550 flow cell. The published analysis was carried out like this. The immunoSEQ output contained only junctional sequences without quality scores, so filtering could not match that applied to full-length reads. Sequences were annotated with PyIR, a Python wrapper for IgBLAST v1.9, using IMGT germline references to assign V/J genes and CDR3. Reads with weak V/J assignments (E-value above 1e-6), missing CDR3, stop codons, out-of-frame junctions, or ambiguous translated residues were removed. V3J clonotypes were defined by identical inferred V gene, J gene, and CDR3 amino acid sequence. To compute the percentage overlap between repertoires, the number of shared unique clonotypes was divided by the size of the smaller repertoire. Repertoire richness was assessed with RTK rarefaction, the Chao1 estimator, and Recon v2.1 estimates of unobserved clonotypes. Generation probabilities were computed with OLGA for all TCRbeta clonotypes obtained by the gDNA method from several donors. In TCRdb, the immuneACCESS table is reduced to in-frame sequences with V and J assigned. These tables do not hold every clone; where another copy was compared, an unresolved V gene accounts for under half, and the others remain unexplained. V, J and clone size are those of that table, while D and trimming were read from the DNA. The sample records some 900,000 clones, about 80% of which are singletons. The ten largest clones take up about 1.5% of the sample.

The chain employs TRBV18 and TRBJ2-5, with no confident D gene call. The clonotype comes from a man younger than 35 in good health. The sample was memory CD4+ T cells sorted from blood. The cell subset or site tag for this specimen amounts to: CD45RA-negative fraction. The CDR3 protein: CASSPQPETQYF. Read as DNA, the sequence is TGTGCCAGCTCACCACAACCAGAGACCCAGTACTTC.